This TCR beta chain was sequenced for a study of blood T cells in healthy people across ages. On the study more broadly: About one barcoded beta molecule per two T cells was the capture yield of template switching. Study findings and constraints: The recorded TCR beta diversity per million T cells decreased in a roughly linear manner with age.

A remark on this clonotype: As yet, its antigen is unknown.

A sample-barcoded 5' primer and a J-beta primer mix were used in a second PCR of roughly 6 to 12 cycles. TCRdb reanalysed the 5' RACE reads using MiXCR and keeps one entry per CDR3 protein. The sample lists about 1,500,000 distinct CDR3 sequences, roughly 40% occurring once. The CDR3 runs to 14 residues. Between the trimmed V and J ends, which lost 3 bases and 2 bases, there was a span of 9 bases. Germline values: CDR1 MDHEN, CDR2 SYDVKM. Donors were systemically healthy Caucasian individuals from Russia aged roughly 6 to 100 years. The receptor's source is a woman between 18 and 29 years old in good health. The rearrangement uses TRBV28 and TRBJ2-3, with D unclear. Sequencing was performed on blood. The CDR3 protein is CASSFTSTTDTQYF. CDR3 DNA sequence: TGTGCCAGCAGTTTCACTTCTACCACAGATACGCAGTATTTT.